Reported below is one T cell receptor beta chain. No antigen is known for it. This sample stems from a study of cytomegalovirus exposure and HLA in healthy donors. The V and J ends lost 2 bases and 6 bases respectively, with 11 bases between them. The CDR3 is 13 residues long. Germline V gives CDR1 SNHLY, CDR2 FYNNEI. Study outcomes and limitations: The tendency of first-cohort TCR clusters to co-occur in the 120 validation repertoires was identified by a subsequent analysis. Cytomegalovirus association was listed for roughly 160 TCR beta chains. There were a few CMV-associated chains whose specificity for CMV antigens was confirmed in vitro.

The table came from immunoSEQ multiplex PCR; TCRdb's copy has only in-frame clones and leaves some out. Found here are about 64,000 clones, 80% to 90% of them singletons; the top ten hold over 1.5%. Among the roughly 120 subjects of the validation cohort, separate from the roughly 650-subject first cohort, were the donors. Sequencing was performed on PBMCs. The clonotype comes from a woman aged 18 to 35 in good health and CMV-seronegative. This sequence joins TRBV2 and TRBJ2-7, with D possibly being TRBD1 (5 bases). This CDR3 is CASSEQVQGEQYF. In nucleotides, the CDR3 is TGTGCCAGCAGTGAACAGGTCCAGGGCGAGCAGTACTTC.